One sample yielded the 9 T cell receptor beta chains listed below, sequenced in a study of early T cells in non-severe SARS-CoV-2 infection. TCRdb used MiXCR to reprocess the 5' RACE reads, holding one entry per CDR3 protein. The table includes about 70,000 distinct CDR3 sequences, 9% to 10% detected once. Sequenced here: whole blood, sampled at baseline. Receptors originate from an adult who was a healthcare worker with PCR-confirmed SARS-CoV-2 infection or an uninfected control (not recorded which).

This clonotype came up a few times. The chain recombines TRBV10-3 with TRBJ2-2; D unresolved. Germline V gives CDR1 ENHRY, CDR2 SYGVKD. The CDR3 runs to 16 residues. Trimming took off 4 bases at V and 1 base at J, with 13 bases between the two ends. CDR3 coding DNA: TGTGCCATCAGTGTAGGTAGGCCTAGGAACACCGGGGAGCTGTTTTTT. Protein product: CAISVGRPRNTGELFF.

This clonotype was detected only a few times. The V gene is TRBV7-9, the J gene TRBJ1-1; 11 nucleotides line up with TRBD1. Germline assignment: CDR1 SEHNR and CDR2 FQNEAQ (reference sequence). CDR3 length: 15 residues. The V gene end was trimmed by 5 bases and the J gene end by 6 bases; junction bases not matched to a gene: 8. The CDR3 nucleotides are TGTGCCAGCAGCATGAAGGGACAGGGGGGCGCTGAAGCTTTCTTT. Its translation: CASSMKGQGGAEAFF.

This clonotype was seen a handful of times. The chain couples TRBV11-2 to TRBJ2-4; tentative D call: TRBD1 (6 bases). V lost 2 bases and J 9 bases, leaving 20 bases between the germline ends. Per the germline V gene, CDR1 is SGHAT and CDR2 is FQNNGV. There are 16 residues in the CDR3. The CDR3: CASSLSPGTTRGIQYF. The CDR3 bases are TGTGCCAGCAGCTTAAGCCCCGGGACAACCCGGGGCATTCAGTACTTC.

Notes on this clonotype: At one end, the junction sequence differs from germline, possibly due to a read error. This sequence joins TRBV6-2 or TRBV6-3 and TRBJ1-1; 10 positions match TRBD1. The CDR3 runs 17 residues. Germline lookup yields CDR1 MNHEY and CDR2 SVGEGT. The CDR3 sequence: CASSYTKGQGLKTEAFF. The CDR3 coding sequence is TGTGCCAGCAGTTACACCAAGGGACAGGGGTTGAAAACTGAAGCTTTCTTT.

The sample holds many counts of this clonotype. The chain is built from TRBV12-3 or TRBV12-4 and TRBJ1-2; D is ambiguous. The V and J ends lost 4 bases and 3 bases respectively, with 9 bases between them. The CDR3 is 13 residues long. CDR3 sequence (DNA): TGTGCCAGCAGTTCGGGCCTAGACTATGGCTACACCTTC. Translation: CASSSGLDYGYTF.

This clonotype was seen only a few times. The chain combines TRBV6-6 with TRBJ2-7, with D possibly TRBD1 on 5 matching bases. Per the germline V gene, CDR1 is MNHNY and CDR2 is SVGAGI (reference sequence). The CDR3 consists of 14 residues. Trimming left V 9 bases short and J 6 bases short, with 21 bases between. The CDR3 loop reads CASSALRERSEQYF. The CDR3 bases are TGTGCCAGTAGTGCCCTCAGGGAAAGAAGCGAGCAGTACTTC.

This clonotype was counted many times. The chain couples TRBV5-5 to TRBJ2-3, with D maybe TRBD1 (5 bases). Germline-derived CDR1 and CDR2 are SGHKS and YYEKEE (reference sequence). V was pared by 0 bases and J by 5 bases, with 10 bases between. The CDR3 loop spans 14 amino acids. CDR3 sequence (DNA): TGTGCCAGCAGCTTGGCCAGGGCCGTAGATACGCAGTATTTT. Residues: CASSLARAVDTQYF.

This clonotype was found many times. The chain employs TRBV28 and TRBJ2-6; weak D call: TRBD1 (5 bases). Per the germline V gene, CDR1 is MDHEN and CDR2 is SYDVKM. The CDR3 is 17 residues long. With 5 bases removed from V and 0 bases from J, the gap between germline ends came to 14 bases. CDR3 amino acids: CASSDSFGASGANVLTF. In DNA form, the CDR3 reads TGTGCCAGCAGTGATTCTTTTGGGGCCTCTGGGGCCAACGTCCTGACTTTC.

This clonotype rates as medium-sized (0.01 to 0.1%). This rearrangement joins TRBV7-7 to TRBJ1-1; TRBD1 aligns across 7 bases. The CDR3 consists of 16 residues. In germline, CDR1 is SSHAT, CDR2 FNYEAQ (reference sequence). Trimming took 6 bases from V and 0 from J; bases not matched to a gene: 10. The CDR3 sequence: CASSIRDSPLNTEAFF. CDR3 DNA sequence: TGTGCCAGCAGTATCCGGGACAGCCCTCTGAACACTGAAGCTTTCTTT. Complete variable domain (other parts from reference TRBV7-7 and TRBJ1-1): GAGVSQSPRYKVTKRGQDVTLRCDPISSHATLYWYQQALGQGPEFLTYFNYEAQPDKSGLPSDRFSAERPEGSISTLTIQRTEQRDSAMYRCASSIRDSPLNTEAFFGQGTRLTVV.